The subject of this entry is one T cell receptor beta chain. The target antigen is unknown. Trimming cost V 3 bases and J 7 bases, with 13 bases left between them. The CDR3 is 13 amino acids. Germline assignment: CDR1 GTSNPN and CDR2 SVGIG (reference sequence). The data originate from a study of shared clonotypes between healthy human individuals. The overall study: Three plates were used per donor for CD4 naive, three for CD4 memory, two for CD8 naive and one for CD8 memory.

Study outcomes and limitations: Inspection by rarefaction showed sorted-subset sequencing to be incomplete despite large depth. Relative to memory subsets, naive subsets generally showed larger estimated richness.

Data came from immunoSEQ multiplex PCR; TCRdb stores just in-frame clones and leaves some out. Among some 1,400,000 clones listed, roughly 96% were seen once. V and J are TRBV30 and TRBJ1-5; D is possibly TRBD1 (5 bases). Source material: naive CD4+ T cells sorted from blood. Subset: CD45RA+ positively selected. The sequence came from a man aged 25 to 40 in good health. The CDR3 loop is CAWSTDRGQPQHF. The CDR3 region has the DNA TGTGCCTGGAGCACCGACAGAGGGCAGCCCCAGCATTTT.